The T cell receptor (beta chain) described here comes from a study of blood T cell repertoires in COVID-19. Assignments of participants to cohorts depended upon their own reported clinical history. Assay used: immunoSEQ multiplex PCR; TCRdb lists only in-frame clones, some missing. The sample records under 300,000 clones, around nine tenths being singletons. CDR1 is SNHLY, CDR2 FYNNEI, per germline. The CDR3 runs 13 residues. V lost 6 bases and J 0 bases, leaving 9 bases between the germline ends. Sequenced input: PBMCs or T cells enriched from blood (not recorded which). The J gene is TRBJ2-7, the V gene TRBV2; perhaps TRBD1 as D (6 bases). The receptor comes from an older woman who had recovered from COVID-19. CDR3 coding DNA: TGTGCCAGCAGCTGGGACAACTCCTACGAGCAGTACTTC. It yields the protein CASSWDNSYEQYF.